The 20 T cell receptor beta chains listed next were all sequenced from one sample in a study of T cells in Graves' hyperthyroidism and ophthalmopathy. Researchers amplified the TCR beta CDR3 regions from RNA transcripts. A set of HTBI primers served as the primers for a first-round RT-PCR of the TCR CDR3. Each CDR3 protein is one row after TCRdb ran MiXCR on the multiplex PCR reads. This sample has 550,000 to 800,000 distinct CDR3 sequences; 15% to 20% occur once, and the top ten carry roughly 16%. The sequencing input was blood. These receptors were collected from a man in his fifties or sixties with Graves' hyperthyroidism.

This clonotype was picked up many times. The V and J genes are TRBV12-3 or TRBV12-4 and TRBJ1-1, with TRBD1 as a possible D gene (5 bases). The CDR3 totals 14 residues. Trimming left V 7 bases short and J 5 bases short, with 17 bases between. CDR3 in DNA: TGTGCCAGCATCGTCACAGGATCCGGGACTGAAGCTTTCTTT. It specifies CASIVTGSGTEAFF.

The rearrangement joins TRBV5-1 to TRBJ2-2; 9 bases fit TRBD2. Germline values: CDR1 SGHRS, CDR2 YFSETQ. Losses at the gene ends were 2 bases for V and 3 bases for J; bases not matched to a gene: 11. The CDR3 loop spans 18 amino acids. CDR3 DNA sequence: TGCGCCAGCAGCTTTGAACATCCGGGACTAGCCTACACCGGGGAGCTGTTTTTT. Encoded protein: CASSFEHPGLAYTGELFF.

The sample holds many counts of this clonotype. The genes are TRBV7-2 and TRBJ2-1; 12 bases are shared with TRBD2. V dropped 4 bases and J dropped 9; count of bases not matched to a gene: 4. Per germline, CDR1 SGHTA and CDR2 FQGNSA. This CDR3 comprises 14 residues. The CDR3 DNA sequence: TGTGCCAGCAGCTCCCAGGGACTAGCGGGTGAGCAGTTCTTC. Amino acids: CASSSQGLAGEQFF.

This clonotype appeared a few times. This chain connects TRBV14 to TRBJ1-1; the D gene is possibly TRBD1 (6 bases). The CDR3 sequence is 16 residues long. Trimming removed 1 base at V and 5 bases at J, with 17 bases between. The germline gives CDR1 SGHDN, CDR2 FVKESK. The DNA of the CDR3 is TGTGCCAGCAGCCAAGTAAATGTGGGGGCGAGGACTGAAGCTTTCTTT. It yields the protein CASSQVNVGARTEAFF.

There are many counts of this clonotype. Here the CDR3 DNA reads TGTGCCAGCAGCTTACAGGAGACCTCCTACGAGCAGTACTTC. It codes for CASSLQETSYEQYF. The J gene is TRBJ2-7, the V gene TRBV7-8; unclear D gene. V shed 2 bases and J shed 0 bases, with 8 bases lying between them. Per germline, CDR1 SGHVS and CDR2 FQNEAQ. This CDR3 is built from 14 residues. Variable domain in full (rest from reference TRBV7-8 and TRBJ2-7): GAGVSQSPRYKVAKRGQDVALRCDPISGHVSLFWYQQALGQGPEFLTYFQNEAQLDKSGLPSDRFFAERPEGSVSTLKIQRTQQEDSAVYLCASSLQETSYEQYFGPGTRLTVT.

This clonotype has at least ten counts. The chain employs TRBV28 and TRBJ2-5; no clear D. V lost 7 bases, J lost 4 bases, and 10 bases lay in between. CDR3 length: 12 amino acids. Germline V gene data show CDR1 as MDHEN and CDR2 as SYDVKM. The DNA of the CDR3 is TGTGCCAGCAATAGAGTCGCAGAGACCCAGTACTTC. This codes for CASNRVAETQYF.

The chain carries TRBV28 and TRBJ2-7, with TRBD2 as a possible D gene (7 bases). This CDR3 is built from 15 residues. CDR1 is MDHEN and CDR2 is SYDVKM in the germline V gene. V lost 6 bases and J 3 bases, leaving 18 bases between the germline ends. The CDR3 spells CASRGGGGPHYEQYF. In DNA, the CDR3 is TGTGCCAGCAGGGGGGGGGGGGGGCCTCACTACGAGCAGTACTTC. The entire variable domain, with the rest obtained from reference TRBV28 and TRBJ2-7, is as follows: DVKVTQSSRYLVKRTGEKVFLECVQDMDHENMFWYRQDPGLGLRLIYFSYDVKMKEKGDIPEGYSVSREKKERFSLILESASTNQTSMYLCASRGGGGPHYEQYFGPGTRLTVT.

There are many counts of this clonotype. The chain has TRBV2 and TRBJ2-2; D call uncertain. Trimming shortened V by 2 bases and J by 5 bases, and 12 bases separated the two germline ends. The CDR3 covers 15 residues. Germline loops: CDR1 SNHLY, CDR2 FYNNEI. DNA of the CDR3: TGTGCCAGCAGTGAATTGGGCAAAACAACCGGGGAGCTGTTTTTT. Its protein product is CASSELGKTTGELFF.

This clonotype was seen only a few times. The rearrangement uses TRBV7-9 and TRBJ2-2, with TRBD1 matching over 8 bases. Trimming took 6 bases from V and 7 from J; bases not matched to a gene: 13. Germline assignment: CDR1 SEHNR and CDR2 FQNEAQ (reference sequence). This CDR3 has 16 amino acids. CDR3 sequence: CASRFAPGQALGELFF. The CDR3 DNA follows: TGTGCCAGCAGATTCGCTCCGGGACAGGCTCTCGGGGAGCTGTTTTTT.

V usage is TRBV12-3 or TRBV12-4 and J usage is TRBJ2-7, with D uncertain. With 0 bases removed from V and 2 bases from J, the gap between germline ends came to 11 bases. The CDR3 loop spans 15 amino acids. The CDR3 nucleotides read TGTGCCAGCAGTTTAGCTCTCACGATAGCCTACGAGCAGTACTTC. Translating gives CASSLALTIAYEQYF.

This clonotype was counted a few times. V is TRBV6-5 and J is TRBJ2-1; D uncertain. The CDR3 is 14 amino acids. From germline, CDR1 is MNHEY and CDR2 SVGAGI. V was clipped by 2 bases and J by 9 bases, with 14 bases between them. The CDR3 DNA follows: TGTGCCAGCAGTTACGAGTTGGGTCCCAGTGAGCAGTTCTTC. This encodes CASSYELGPSEQFF.

This clonotype came up many times. This sequence joins TRBV7-6 and TRBJ2-7; TRBD1 matches 7 bases. The CDR3 is 13 residues long. V was clipped by 5 bases and J by 5 bases; unmatched bases: 6. Germline V gene data show CDR1 as SGHVS and CDR2 as FNYEAQ. In nucleotides, the CDR3 is TGTGCCAGCAGCATGCGACAGGGAGACGAGCAGTACTTC. It codes for CASSMRQGDEQYF.

CDR3 loop: CASSYGGWYTGELFF. The CDR3 DNA reads TGTGCCAGCAGCTACGGGGGGTGGTACACCGGGGAGCTGTTTTTT. V and J are TRBV9 and TRBJ2-2, with 7 bases lining up with TRBD2. Trimming took 4 bases from V and 3 from J; bases not matched to a gene: 6. This CDR3 has 15 amino acids. CDR1 SGDLS and CDR2 YYNGEE come from the germline V gene.

This clonotype occurred many times. The gene calls are TRBV28 and TRBJ2-7; 10 bases are shared with TRBD1. Germline-derived CDR1 and CDR2 are MDHEN and SYDVKM. There are 15 residues in the CDR3. V was clipped by 5 bases and J by 3 bases; unmatched bases: 7. CDR3 sequence reads: CASSPRQGARYEQYF. The CDR3 DNA reads as TGTGCCAGCAGTCCCCGACAGGGGGCCCGCTACGAGCAGTACTTC.

This clonotype occurred many times. The chain combines TRBV6-1 with TRBJ2-3; 11 bases agree with TRBD2. J lost 0 bases, V lost 4 bases, and 3 bases had no gene match. The CDR3 is 16 amino acids. Germline loops: CDR1 MNHNS, CDR2 SASEGT. This chain's CDR3 is CASSGLAGSSTDTQYF. CDR3 DNA sequence: TGTGCCAGCAGTGGACTAGCGGGAAGTAGCACAGATACGCAGTATTTT.

This clonotype was seen only a few times. The rearrangement links TRBV18 to TRBJ2-7; the D gene is possibly TRBD2 (6 bases). The CDR3 loop spans 15 amino acids. Trimming cost V 3 bases and J 0 bases, with 12 bases left between them. The germline gives CDR1 KGHSH, CDR2 LQKENI. Here the CDR3 DNA reads TGTGCCAGCTCACCCGCGGGACGGATCTCCTACGAGCAGTACTTC. The encoded protein is CASSPAGRISYEQYF.

This clonotype was seen many times. The chain combines TRBV7-9 with TRBJ2-3, with 9 bases aligning to TRBD1. The CDR3 is made up of 15 amino acids. V was pared by 3 bases and J by 3 bases, with 4 bases of the junction left unmatched. Germline V gene sequence: CDR1 SEHNR, CDR2 FQNEAQ (reference sequence). The CDR3 loop reads CASSFPGTGTDTQYF. The CDR3, as DNA: TGTGCCAGCAGCTTTCCCGGGACAGGGACAGATACGCAGTATTTT.

Ten or more counts support this clonotype. V usage is TRBV20-1 and J usage is TRBJ2-3, with D hard to call. V was shortened by 5 bases and J by 1 base, with 13 bases between the two germline ends. The CDR3 totals 14 residues. Germline lookup yields CDR1 DFQATT and CDR2 SNEGSKA (reference sequence). The CDR3 sequence is CSAPSNSRTDTQYF. The CDR3 region has the DNA TGCAGTGCTCCCAGCAACAGTCGCACAGATACGCAGTATTTT.

As to this clonotype: The junction differs from germline at one of its ends, possibly a read error. J is TRBJ2-6 and V is TRBV18; 11 bases are a match to TRBD1. The CDR3 length is 17 residues. Germline V gene lookup returns CDR1 KGHSH and CDR2 LQKENI. The CDR3 loop is CVSSPGQGAGGANVLTF. The CDR3 region has the DNA TGTGTCAGCTCACCTGGACAGGGGGCAGGTGGGGCCAACGTCCTGACTTTC.

At least ten counts were recorded for this clonotype. The rearrangement joins TRBV28 to TRBJ1-4; TRBD1 might be the D (6 bases). The germline V gene has CDR1 MDHEN and CDR2 SYDVKM. V was pared by 6 bases and J by 0 bases, with 20 bases between. The CDR3 contains 18 residues. CDR3: CASSSGTLLSATNEKLFF. CDR3 in DNA: TGTGCCAGCAGCTCCGGGACACTCCTTTCTGCAACTAATGAAAAACTGTTTTTT. The entire variable domain, with the rest obtained from reference TRBV28 and TRBJ1-4, is as follows: DVKVTQSSRYLVKRTGEKVFLECVQDMDHENMFWYRQDPGLGLRLIYFSYDVKMKEKGDIPEGYSVSREKKERFSLILESASTNQTSMYLCASSSGTLLSATNEKLFFGSGTQLSVL.